The present entry profiles one T cell receptor beta chain with its context. This clone was recorded a few times. Its antigen specificity is not known. Base qualities are missing; no much larger clone stands one base away. The entire isolated RNA was reverse transcribed using the High Capacity cDNA Reverse Transcription Kit, and thus expressed TCRB transcripts were sequenced. Deep immunoSEQ sequencing was applied to naive, central memory and regulatory T cell samples, giving an average of about 3.4 million total reads per sample. Sorted cells were lysed in RLT buffer and RNA was extracted with DNase-treated RNeasy Micro or Mini kits, depending on cell number. To prevent cross-contamination, every cell subset was processed on its own, while patient and healthy donor samples were processed together. The immunoSEQ multiplex PCR was used to amplify TCRB sequences from cDNA, generating 87-bp fragments that spanned the CDR3 region. Sequencing of the amplicons was done on the Illumina HiSeq platform. Concerning the study's data processing: PCR bias was corrected computationally using synthetic template baselines, and reads within Hamming distance 2 were collapsed, with unmergeable singletons discarded. By aligning reads against IMGT, V, D and J genes, CDR3 length, and insertions or deletions at six rearrangement sites were assigned. Within each subset, clonotype counts were normalized to the number of sorted cells before true diversity and Gini coefficients were calculated with the tcR R package. The overlap coefficient, calculated on TCRB nucleotide sequences, was used to quantify repertoire sharing. Out-of-frame TCRB sequences from naive cells were analyzed to stand in for the pre-selection repertoire. Not all clones reach the TCRdb copy of this immuneACCESS table, which keeps in-frame sequences only. Checked studies attribute under half of the gap to unresolved V genes and leave the rest unexplained. V, J and clone size are taken as reported in that table, and D and trimming were inferred from the DNA itself. The table for this sample lists 250,000 to 300,000 clones; around 22% of them were counted only once. Jointly, the top ten make up roughly 0.011% of the sample.

A single peripheral blood draw of roughly 0.11 L on average was collected from each donor into heparinised tubes. Using a panel that included CD45RO, CCR7, CD25, CD127, CD95 and CD27, naive, central memory, regulatory and stem cell-like memory CD4+ T cells were sorted on a BD FACSAria II. Purity was above 95% for every sorted population. PBMCs were isolated right away by Lymphoprep density gradient centrifugation and were stained directly, without culture. Samples were stained and sorted in pairs, with one healthy donor and one patient per experiment, so that batch effects were minimized. The sample originates from a study of beta chain features in type 1 diabetes (dated by TCRdb to the late 2010s). For the wider study: Patients and healthy donors did not differ in mean age, gender distribution, total cell number or subset yield. In the study, recently diagnosed type 1 diabetes patients and matched healthy donors were compared on the TCRB repertoires of their sorted circulating CD4+ T cell subsets. Regulatory and stem cell-like memory subsets were obtained from only 8 patients and roughly 8 healthy donors, while naive and central memory subsets were obtained from all 28 donors. A total of about 100 million sorted cells were examined across all samples, and RNA yield correlated strongly with the number of cells per subset. Overall results and qualifications from the work: Naive, central memory and regulatory TCRB repertoires appeared more similar among patients than among healthy donors. Type 1 diabetes patients showed a moderate but significant shortening of TCRB CDR3 length in all four CD4+ subsets. Because cDNA was sequenced instead of genomic DNA, activated cells with high expression could be over-represented, although the groups did not differ in activation or CD3 levels. Patients with type 1 diabetes made fewer insertions and deleted more nucleotides at VDJ recombination sites, implying thymic rearrangement abnormalities. Because small numbers of individuals were included in the HLA sub-analyses, any influence of HLA type on TCRB rearrangement was left unresolved. PCR might favor shorter templates, but patient and control samples were amplified and corrected together, so any skew would affect both groups equally.

In the germline V gene, CDR1 corresponds to KGHSH and CDR2 to LQKENI. V is cut by 3 bases and J by 11 bases, and the space between the germline ends is 19 bases. From its cysteine to its phenylalanine, the CDR3 spans 14 amino acids. CDR3 DNA is the only sequence kept; it has 42 bases, read in frame from the first base. Sequences were obtained from naive CD4+ T cells from blood. This specimen's cell subset or site label, per the study, means: true naive CD4+ T cells. The TCR comes from a young woman with type 1 diabetes. The V and J segments used are TRBV18 and TRBJ1-2; there is no confident call for the D gene. The nucleotides are TGTGCCAGCTCACCGCCCACCCAAACCCCTATTTACACCTTC. Translated, this is CASSPPTQTPIYTF.